These 19 T cell receptor beta chains originate from one sample sequenced in a study of cytomegalovirus exposure and HLA in healthy donors. Primers: 60 Vbeta forward and 13 Jbeta reverse. Some clones are missing from TCRdb's copy, which holds only in-frame ones; the method was immunoSEQ multiplex PCR. The sample has about 190,000 clones; around 79% are singletons. The sequencing input was PBMCs. These receptor sequences come from a woman aged 50 to 65 in good health and CMV-seronegative.

The V and J genes are TRBV7-8 and TRBJ2-1, with TRBD2 as a possible D gene (6 bases). CDR3 size: 14 residues. The germline V gene has CDR1 SGHVS and CDR2 FQNEAQ. V was pared by 3 bases and J by 2 bases, with 8 bases between. The CDR3 bases are TGTGCCAGCAGCTTTAGCGGCCCCTACAATGAGCAGTTCTTC. Protein sequence: CASSFSGPYNEQFF.

The V and J genes are TRBV6-5 and TRBJ1-2; 8 nucleotides line up with TRBD1. The CDR3 totals 13 residues. The germline CDR1 and CDR2 sequences are MNHEY and SVGAGI. V trimming: 4 bases; J trimming: 7 bases; junction bases outside the gene matches: 5. DNA of the CDR3: TGTGCCAGCAGTTCGACAGGGGTGGGTGGCTACACCTTC. Residues: CASSSTGVGGYTF.

The rearrangement uses TRBV7-2 and TRBJ1-1; 8 bases line up with TRBD1. This CDR3 is 13 amino acids long. CDR1 and CDR2 (germline): SGHTA, FQGNSA. Trimming took 9 bases from V and 0 from J; bases not matched to a gene: 3. As DNA, the CDR3 is TGTGCCAGTTCACAGGGGGTGAACACTGAAGCTTTCTTT. Its protein product is CASSQGVNTEAFF.

V is TRBV28 and J is TRBJ2-5; 8 bases agree with TRBD1. Germline values: CDR1 MDHEN, CDR2 SYDVKM. The CDR3 extends over 16 amino acids. V lost 5 bases and J lost 5; bases outside the gene matches: 13. The CDR3 protein is CASSPPGAGGLETQYF. The DNA for the CDR3 is TGTGCCAGCAGTCCCCCCGGGGCAGGGGGCTTGGAGACCCAGTACTTC.

This chain connects TRBV11-2 to TRBJ1-6; D perhaps matches TRBD1 (6 bases). The CDR3 has 19 residues. The V and J ends lost 5 bases and 10 bases respectively, with 30 bases between them. Germline-derived CDR1 and CDR2 are SGHAT and FQNNGV. The CDR3 nucleotides read TGTGCCAGCAGCCCGCACCCGAAAAGTACAGGGTCTGACCGATCACCCCTCCACTTT. Its translation is CASSPHPKSTGSDRSPLHF.

The chain joins TRBV29-1 to TRBJ2-2, with 7 nucleotides matching TRBD1. The CDR3 runs to 15 residues. Trimming cost V 7 bases and J 5 bases; bases outside gene matches: 13. Germline V gives CDR1 SQVTM, CDR2 ANQGSEA. The CDR3 sequence: CSARDTGVDTGELFF. CDR3 sequence (DNA): TGCAGCGCCAGGGACACAGGGGTGGATACCGGGGAGCTGTTTTTT.

The chain recombines TRBV19 with TRBJ1-5, with 8 bases fitting TRBD1. V shed 6 bases, J shed 3 bases, and the junction held 7 bases outside the gene matches. The CDR3 extends over 15 amino acids. The germline gives CDR1 LNHDA, CDR2 SQIVND (reference sequence). CDR3 nucleotide sequence: TGTGCCAGTAGCCCCCCGGGACAGGACAATCAGCCCCAGCATTTT. Encoded protein: CASSPPGQDNQPQHF. Complete variable domain (other parts from reference TRBV19 and TRBJ1-5): DGGITQSPKYLFRKEGQNVTLSCEQNLNHDAMYWYRQDPGQGLRLIYYSQIVNDFQKGDIAEGYSVSREKKESFPLTVTSAQKNPTAFYLCASSPPGQDNQPQHFGDGTRLSIL.

This CDR3 reads CASSLLTGYEQYF. The CDR3 DNA reads TGTGCCAGCAGCCTCTTAACAGGGTACGAGCAGTACTTC. The genes are TRBV5-5 and TRBJ2-7; possibly TRBD1 for D (6 bases). V lost 4 bases to trimming and J lost 4 bases, with 12 bases between them. Germline CDR1 reads SGHKS; CDR2 reads YYEKEE (reference sequence). The CDR3 has 13 amino acids.

This chain links TRBV5-6 with TRBJ1-5; a possible D gene is TRBD1 (5 bases). The CDR3 has 15 residues. Trimming took off 6 bases at V and 5 bases at J, with 18 bases between the two ends. The germline gives CDR1 SGHDT, CDR2 YYEEEE. This CDR3 is CASTNRRTPYQPQHF. The CDR3 region has the DNA TGTGCCAGCACCAACAGGAGAACCCCGTATCAGCCCCAGCATTTT.

The CDR3 DNA sequence: TGTGCCAGCAGTAGGACAGGAGCAAGAGGGACCCAGTACTTC. Residues: CASSRTGARGTQYF. The rearrangement links TRBV28 to TRBJ2-5, with 7 nucleotides matching TRBD1. V lost 5 bases, J lost 7 bases, and 10 bases stayed unmatched. Germline V gene lookup returns CDR1 MDHEN and CDR2 SYDVKM. The CDR3 consists of 14 residues.

The rearrangement uses TRBV27 and TRBJ2-5; D may be TRBD1 (5 bases). Germline V gene sequence: CDR1 MNHEY, CDR2 SMNVEV (reference sequence). The CDR3 spans 14 residues. V lost 6 bases and J lost 5, with 16 bases in between. The CDR3 is CASSGWGRHETQYF. CDR3 sequence (DNA): TGTGCCAGCAGCGGGTGGGGCCGACACGAGACCCAGTACTTC.

The chain couples TRBV2 to TRBJ1-5, with D unclear. CDR3 length: 14 amino acids. V was cut by 3 bases and J by 4 bases, with 10 bases left in between. Germline V gene sequence: CDR1 SNHLY, CDR2 FYNNEI. CDR3 DNA: TGTGCCAGCAGTGACGGGTTCTGGAATCAGCCCCAGCATTTT. Translating gives CASSDGFWNQPQHF.

The rearrangement links TRBV7-2 to TRBJ1-1; 8 nucleotides align to TRBD1. This CDR3 region has 16 residues. V lost 5 bases, J lost 1 base, and 9 bases stayed unmatched. Germline assignment: CDR1 SGHTA and CDR2 FQGNSA. The CDR3 reads CASSLSRTGWNTEAFF. The CDR3 DNA reads as TGTGCCAGCAGCCTTTCTCGGACAGGGTGGAACACTGAAGCTTTCTTT.

The chain joins TRBV5-1 to TRBJ2-5, with 8 positions matching TRBD2. V trimming: 4 bases; J trimming: 3 bases; junction bases outside the gene matches: 5. Germline-derived CDR1 and CDR2 are SGHRS and YFSETQ. The CDR3 sequence is 14 residues long. The CDR3 region is CASSADGGEETQYF. DNA for the CDR3: TGCGCCAGCAGCGCCGACGGGGGGGAAGAGACCCAGTACTTC.

The CDR3 nucleotides read TGTGCCAGCAGCCCCACCGCCAGGGGGAATGAAAAACTGTTTTTT. Protein sequence: CASSPTARGNEKLFF. The chain links TRBV9 to TRBJ1-4; 7 bases fit TRBD1. The junction had 8 bases not matched to a gene; V was cut back by 4 bases and J by 5 bases. The CDR3 extends over 15 amino acids. From germline, CDR1 is SGDLS and CDR2 YYNGEE.

CDR3 protein: CAWSVNRGTGELFF. CDR3 coding DNA: TGTGCCTGGAGTGTAAACCGGGGCACCGGGGAGCTGTTTTTT. V usage is TRBV30 and J usage is TRBJ2-2; D is perhaps TRBD2 (5 bases). The CDR3 contains 14 residues. Germline V gives CDR1 GTSNPN, CDR2 SVGIG (reference sequence). V was shortened by 0 bases and J by 4 bases, with 9 bases between the two germline ends.

In its sample, this clone was seen a few times. This CDR3 is CASSFTAGTVNTEAFF. The CDR3 bases are TGTGCCAGCAGCTTCACCGCCGGGACAGTGAACACTGAAGCTTTCTTT. This chain joins TRBV9 and TRBJ1-1, with TRBD1 identical over 7 bases. V dropped 4 bases and J dropped 0; count of bases not matched to a gene: 9. This CDR3 comprises 16 residues. Germline V gene sequence: CDR1 SGDLS, CDR2 YYNGEE.

CDR3 sequence reads: CASSLPRRGLGGELFF. CDR3 DNA sequence: TGTGCCAGCAGCTTACCCCGAAGAGGGTTGGGCGGGGAGCTGTTTTTT. This chain connects TRBV13 to TRBJ2-2; tentatively, D is TRBD2 (5 bases). The length of the CDR3 is 16 residues. In germline, CDR1 is PRHDT, CDR2 FYEKMQ (reference sequence). The V end lost 2 bases, the J end lost 7 bases, and 17 bases lay between the germline ends.

This sequence joins TRBV2 and TRBJ2-1, with TRBD2 as a possible D gene (6 bases). Germline assignment: CDR1 SNHLY and CDR2 FYNNEI. The CDR3 length is 11 residues. The V gene lost 7 bases and the J gene lost 8 bases, with 9 bases spanning the gap. CDR3 sequence (DNA): TGTGCCAGCACATGGGGGGATGAGCAGTTCTTC. Protein: CASTWGDEQFF. Filled out from reference TRBV2 and TRBJ2-1, the complete variable domain reads EPEVTQTPSHQVTQMGQEVILRCVPISNHLYFYWYRQILGQKVEFLVSFYNNEISEKSEIFDDQFSVERPDGSNFTLKIRSTKLEDSAMYFCASTWGDEQFFGPGTRLTVL.